The 13 T cell receptor beta chains presented below share a single source sample, sequenced in a study of blood T cell repertoires in COVID-19. Clones were read by immunoSEQ multiplex PCR, and TCRdb kept only the in-frame ones, dropping some. The sample lists about 52,000 clones, more than 70% seen once, with around 23% in the top ten. Sequenced input: peripheral blood. These receptors were taken from a woman aged 80 or over with acute or convalescent COVID-19.

A single count supports this clone. The chain uses TRBV7-2 and TRBJ1-1, with 7 nucleotides matching TRBD1. V trimming: 5 bases; J trimming: 0 bases; junction bases outside the gene matches: 6. The CDR3 covers 15 residues. Germline CDR1 SGHTA, CDR2 FQGNSA. The CDR3 sequence: CASSLRTGLNTEAFF. CDR3 DNA: TGTGCCAGCAGCCTGCGGACAGGACTGAACACTGAAGCTTTCTTT.

V gene TRBV11-2 combines with J gene TRBJ2-3; the D gene is possibly TRBD2 (6 bases). V was pared by 6 bases and J by 3 bases, with 19 bases between. This CDR3 comprises 16 residues. CDR1 is SGHAT and CDR2 is FQNNGV in the germline V gene. In nucleotides, the CDR3 is TGTGCCAGCAGACGAGGGGCGGGGATTGGGACAGATACGCAGTATTTT. Translating it yields CASRRGAGIGTDTQYF.

V is TRBV5-1 and J is TRBJ2-5; D remains unclear. The CDR3 is made up of 13 amino acids. Germline loops: CDR1 SGHRS, CDR2 YFSETQ. The V and J ends lost 1 base and 1 base respectively, with 5 bases between them. CDR3: CASSLKAQETQYF. The CDR3 coding sequence is TGCGCCAGCAGCTTGAAAGCCCAAGAGACCCAGTACTTC.

The chain employs TRBV5-6 and TRBJ1-1, with D perhaps TRBD1 (6 bases). Germline V lookup: CDR1 SGHDT, CDR2 YYEEEE. Trimming took off 5 bases at V and 0 bases at J, with 8 bases between the two ends. CDR3 length: 13 amino acids. The CDR3 DNA reads TGTGCCAGCAGGAGGGACATGAACACTGAAGCTTTCTTT. It translates to CASRRDMNTEAFF.

This chain uses TRBV29-1 with TRBJ2-7; D remains ambiguous. The CDR3 is made up of 12 amino acids. Germline lookup yields CDR1 SQVTM and CDR2 ANQGSEA. The V end was cut by 4 bases, the J end by 0 bases, with 7 bases between. The chain's CDR3 is CSVGAHSYEQYF. The CDR3 bases are TGCAGCGTTGGTGCGCACTCCTACGAGCAGTACTTC.

The chain couples TRBV29-1 to TRBJ1-1; tentatively, D is TRBD1 (5 bases). The CDR3 consists of 13 residues. With 6 bases removed from V and 1 base from J, the gap between germline ends came to 12 bases. CDR1 SQVTM and CDR2 ANQGSEA come from the germline V gene. CDR3 protein: CSVRHTGNTEAFF. As DNA, the CDR3 is TGCAGCGTCCGCCATACAGGGAACACTGAAGCTTTCTTT.

V and J are TRBV10-1 and TRBJ2-1, with 9 bases identical to TRBD2. Losses at the gene ends were 3 bases for V and 6 bases for J; bases not matched to a gene: 6. Germline loops: CDR1 WNHNN, CDR2 SYGVQD (reference sequence). The CDR3 extends over 15 amino acids. Written as DNA, the CDR3 is TGCGCCAGCAGTGACTTCGGTAGCGGGGGCAATGAGCAGTTCTTC. It is translated as CASSDFGSGGNEQFF.

This rearrangement joins TRBV27 to TRBJ1-5; D uncertain. Germline V gene sequence: CDR1 MNHEY, CDR2 SMNVEV (reference sequence). The CDR3 length is 13 residues. Trimming cost V 0 bases and J 3 bases, with 3 bases left between them. CDR3 nucleotides: TGTGCCAGCAGTTTATCGGCCAATCAGCCCCAGCATTTT. Translating gives CASSLSANQPQHF.

This clone was seen a single time. V and J are TRBV11-3 and TRBJ1-3; a weak D match, TRBD1 (6 bases). CDR3 length: 15 residues. Germline V gene data show CDR1 as SGHNT and CDR2 as YENEEA. With 2 bases removed from V and 0 bases from J, the gap between germline ends came to 8 bases. CDR3 region: CASSLQGRSGNTIYF. CDR3 coding DNA: TGTGCCAGCAGCTTACAGGGGCGCTCTGGAAACACCATATATTTT.

The gene calls are TRBV2 and TRBJ1-5; 9 bases match TRBD1. The CDR3 covers 14 residues. V lost 5 bases and J lost 7; bases outside the gene matches: 6. Per germline, CDR1 SNHLY and CDR2 FYNNEI. As DNA, the CDR3 is TGTGCCAGCAGTCCACAGGGGGCTCGGCAGCCCCAGCATTTT. Translation: CASSPQGARQPQHF.

The genes are TRBV2 and TRBJ2-1; no reliable D call. The germline CDR1 and CDR2 sequences are SNHLY and FYNNEI. This CDR3 has 11 residues. V was clipped by 6 bases and J by 2 bases, with 2 bases between them. The CDR3: CASSAYNEQFF. DNA for the CDR3: TGTGCCAGCAGCGCCTACAATGAGCAGTTCTTC.

The chain couples TRBV21-1 to TRBJ2-5; the tabulated D call, TRBD2, remains unverified against the DNA. TRBV21-1 is a pseudogene. The CDR3 contains 13 residues. The CDR3 coding sequence is TGTGCCAGCAGCAAAAGTATGGAGTCGACCCAGTACTTC. It yields the protein CASSKSMESTQYF.

This chain joins TRBV6-2 or TRBV6-3 and TRBJ2-3, with 12 bases that match TRBD2. V lost 5 bases to trimming and J lost 1 base; unmatched junction nucleotides: 4. This CDR3 comprises 16 residues. CDR1 is MNHEY, CDR2 SVGEGT, per germline. This chain's CDR3 is CASSTSSGRGTDTQYF. The CDR3 coding sequence is TGTGCCAGCAGTACCTCTAGCGGGAGGGGCACAGATACGCAGTATTTT.